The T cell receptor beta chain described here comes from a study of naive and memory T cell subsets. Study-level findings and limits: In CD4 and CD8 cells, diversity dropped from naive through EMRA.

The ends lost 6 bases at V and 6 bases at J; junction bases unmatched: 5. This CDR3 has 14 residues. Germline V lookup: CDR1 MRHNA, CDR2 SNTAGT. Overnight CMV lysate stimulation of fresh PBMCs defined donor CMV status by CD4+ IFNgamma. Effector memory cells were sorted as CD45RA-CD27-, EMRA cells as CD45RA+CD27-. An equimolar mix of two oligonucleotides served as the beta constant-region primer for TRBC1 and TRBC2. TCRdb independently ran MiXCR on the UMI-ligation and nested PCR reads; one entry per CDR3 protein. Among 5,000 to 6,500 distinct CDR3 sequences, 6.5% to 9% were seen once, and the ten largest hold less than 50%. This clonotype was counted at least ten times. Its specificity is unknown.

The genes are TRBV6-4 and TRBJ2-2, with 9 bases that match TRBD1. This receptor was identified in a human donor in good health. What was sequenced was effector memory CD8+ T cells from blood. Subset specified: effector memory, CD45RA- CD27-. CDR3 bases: TGTGCCAGCAGCCGGGACAGGGACGCCGGGGAGCTGTTTTTT. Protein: CASSRDRDAGELFF.